This T cell receptor beta chain was captured in a study of CD8 T cells in ankylosing spondylitis. This clonotype was detected ten times or more. What it binds is not known. CDR1 is LNHDA, CDR2 SQIVND, per germline (reference sequence). The V gene lost 4 bases and the J gene lost 4 bases, with 13 bases spanning the gap. The CDR3 sequence is 14 residues long. Library preparation for TCR beta used quantitative 5'-RACE with molecular barcodes. MiXCR was run by TCRdb on the 5' RACE reads, yielding one entry per CDR3 protein. The sample has 85,000 to 100,000 distinct CDR3 sequences; roughly 8.3% are singletons. Study results and limitations: In the blood and synovial fluid of reactive arthritis, some motif variants had been previously reported.

This TCR derives from a male donor with ankylosing spondylitis or in good health (not recorded which). The genes are TRBV19 and TRBJ1-1, with a tentative D call TRBD1 (6 bases). Sequences were obtained from blood, either unsorted or a sorted T cell fraction (not recorded which). The CDR3 DNA reads TGTGCCAGTAGTAAGGGGGGACGGAGCACTGAAGCTTTCTTT. Residues: CASSKGGRSTEAFF.